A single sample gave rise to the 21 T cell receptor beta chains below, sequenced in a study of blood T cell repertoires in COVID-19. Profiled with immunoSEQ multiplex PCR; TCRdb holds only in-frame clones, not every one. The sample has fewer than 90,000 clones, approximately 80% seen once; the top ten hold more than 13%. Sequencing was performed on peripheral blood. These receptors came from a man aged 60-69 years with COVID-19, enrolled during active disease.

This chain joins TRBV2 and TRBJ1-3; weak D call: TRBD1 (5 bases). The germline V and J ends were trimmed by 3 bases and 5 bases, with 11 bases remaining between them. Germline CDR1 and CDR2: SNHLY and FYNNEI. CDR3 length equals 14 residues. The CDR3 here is CASSDPRDRNTIYF. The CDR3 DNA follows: TGTGCCAGCAGTGACCCCAGGGATAGAAACACCATATATTTT.

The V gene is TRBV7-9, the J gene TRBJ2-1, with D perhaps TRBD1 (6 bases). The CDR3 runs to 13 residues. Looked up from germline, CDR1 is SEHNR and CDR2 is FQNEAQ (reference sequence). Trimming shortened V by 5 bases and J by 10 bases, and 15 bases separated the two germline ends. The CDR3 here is CASSTHRDGEQFF. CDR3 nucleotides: TGTGCCAGCAGCACCCACAGGGACGGGGAGCAGTTCTTC.

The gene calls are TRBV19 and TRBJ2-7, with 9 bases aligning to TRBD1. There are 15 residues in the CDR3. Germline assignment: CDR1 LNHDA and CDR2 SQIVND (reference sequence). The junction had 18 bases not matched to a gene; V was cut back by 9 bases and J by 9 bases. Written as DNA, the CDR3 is TGTGCCAGCGGGGGTATGGGACAGGGACTACGAGGGCAGTACTTC. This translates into CASGGMGQGLRGQYF.

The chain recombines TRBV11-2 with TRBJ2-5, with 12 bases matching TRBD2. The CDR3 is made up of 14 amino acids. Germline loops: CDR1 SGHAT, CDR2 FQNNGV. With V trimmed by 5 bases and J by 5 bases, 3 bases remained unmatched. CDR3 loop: CASSGLAGIETQYF. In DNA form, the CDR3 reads TGTGCCAGCAGCGGACTAGCGGGGATCGAGACCCAGTACTTC.

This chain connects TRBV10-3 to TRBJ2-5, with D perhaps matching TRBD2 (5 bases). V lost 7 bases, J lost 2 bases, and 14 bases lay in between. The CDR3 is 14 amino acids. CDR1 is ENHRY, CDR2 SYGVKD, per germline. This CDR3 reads CAIMAGNEQETQYF. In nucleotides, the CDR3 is TGTGCCATCATGGCCGGGAACGAGCAAGAGACCCAGTACTTC.

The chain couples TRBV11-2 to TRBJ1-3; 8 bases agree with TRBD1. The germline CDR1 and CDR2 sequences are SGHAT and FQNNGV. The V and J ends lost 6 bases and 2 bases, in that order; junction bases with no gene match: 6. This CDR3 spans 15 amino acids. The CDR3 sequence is CASRGFRGPGNTIYF. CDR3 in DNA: TGTGCCAGCAGAGGATTCAGGGGGCCTGGAAACACCATATATTTT.

The CDR3 region is CASSSLGPGETQYF. The CDR3 nucleotides read TGCGCCAGCAGCTCCCTCGGGCCGGGGGAGACCCAGTACTTC. The J gene is TRBJ2-5, the V gene TRBV5-1, with D perhaps matching TRBD2 (5 bases). Germline loops: CDR1 SGHRS, CDR2 YFSETQ. V dropped 3 bases and J dropped 5 bases, with 14 bases sitting between them. This CDR3 spans 14 amino acids.

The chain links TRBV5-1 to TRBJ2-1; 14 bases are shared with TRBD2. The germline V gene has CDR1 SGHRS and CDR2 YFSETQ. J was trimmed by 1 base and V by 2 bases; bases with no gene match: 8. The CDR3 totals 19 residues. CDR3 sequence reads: CASSLQGLAGVWSYNEQFF. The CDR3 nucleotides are TGCGCCAGCAGCTTACAGGGACTAGCGGGAGTATGGTCCTACAATGAGCAGTTCTTC.

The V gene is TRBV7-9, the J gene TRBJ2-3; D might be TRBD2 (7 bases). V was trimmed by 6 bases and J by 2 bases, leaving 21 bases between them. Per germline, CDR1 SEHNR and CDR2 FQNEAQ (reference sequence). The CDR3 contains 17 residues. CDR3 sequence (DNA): TGTGCCAGCAGGGGAGGAATGGGGGGGGCCCTCACAGATACGCAGTATTTT. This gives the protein CASRGGMGGALTDTQYF.

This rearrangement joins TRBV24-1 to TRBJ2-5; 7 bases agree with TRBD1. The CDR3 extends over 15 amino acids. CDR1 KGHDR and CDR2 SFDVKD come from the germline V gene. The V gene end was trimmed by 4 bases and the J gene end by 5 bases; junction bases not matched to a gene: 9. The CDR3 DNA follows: TGTGCCACCAGTGAGGTCGAGGGGGCTAGGGAGACCCAGTACTTC. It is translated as CATSEVEGARETQYF.

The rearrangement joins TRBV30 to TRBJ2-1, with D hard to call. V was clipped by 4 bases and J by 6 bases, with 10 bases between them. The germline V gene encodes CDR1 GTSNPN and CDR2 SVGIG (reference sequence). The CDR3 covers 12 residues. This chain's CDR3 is CAWNVKANEQFF. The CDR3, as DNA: TGTGCCTGGAACGTTAAAGCCAATGAGCAGTTCTTC.

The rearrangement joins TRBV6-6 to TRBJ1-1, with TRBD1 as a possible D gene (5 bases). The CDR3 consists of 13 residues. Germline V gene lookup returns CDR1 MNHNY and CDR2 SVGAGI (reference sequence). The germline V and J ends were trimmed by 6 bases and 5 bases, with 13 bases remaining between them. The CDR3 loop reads CASSPSGGTEAFF. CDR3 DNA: TGTGCCAGCAGCCCGTCCGGGGGGACTGAAGCTTTCTTT.

This chain's CDR3 is CASSQDHREGEKLFF. The CDR3 DNA follows: TGTGCCAGCAGCCAAGATCACAGGGAAGGAGAAAAACTGTTTTTT. The chain employs TRBV4-2 and TRBJ1-4; possibly TRBD1 for D (6 bases). Germline lookup yields CDR1 LGHNA and CDR2 YNFKEQ. The CDR3 totals 15 residues. V shed 0 bases and J shed 8 bases, with 13 bases lying between them.

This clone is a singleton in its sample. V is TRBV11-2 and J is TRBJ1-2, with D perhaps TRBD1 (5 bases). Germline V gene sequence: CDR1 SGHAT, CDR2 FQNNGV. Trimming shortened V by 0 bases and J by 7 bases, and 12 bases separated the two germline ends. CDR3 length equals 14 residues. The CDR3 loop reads CASSLDAGGAGYTF. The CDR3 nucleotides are TGTGCCAGCAGCTTAGATGCGGGGGGAGCTGGCTACACCTTC.

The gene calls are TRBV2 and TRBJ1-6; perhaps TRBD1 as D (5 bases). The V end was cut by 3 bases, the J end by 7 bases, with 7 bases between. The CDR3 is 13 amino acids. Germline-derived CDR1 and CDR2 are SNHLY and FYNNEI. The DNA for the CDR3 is TGTGCCAGCAGTGACTACAGGAATTCACCCCTCCACTTT. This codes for CASSDYRNSPLHF.

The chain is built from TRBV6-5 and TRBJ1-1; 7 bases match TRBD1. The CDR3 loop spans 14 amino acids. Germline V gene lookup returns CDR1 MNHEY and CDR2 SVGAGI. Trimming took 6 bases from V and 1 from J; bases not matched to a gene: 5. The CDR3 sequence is CASRRTGANTEAFF. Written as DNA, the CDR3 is TGTGCCAGCAGAAGAACAGGGGCGAACACTGAAGCTTTCTTT.

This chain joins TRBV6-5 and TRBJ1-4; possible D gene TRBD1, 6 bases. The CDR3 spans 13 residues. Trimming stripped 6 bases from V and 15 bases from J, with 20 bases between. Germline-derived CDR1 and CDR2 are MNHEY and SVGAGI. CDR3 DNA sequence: TGTGCCAGCAGCAACAGACAGGCCTCAATGGTGTTTTTT. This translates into CASSNRQASMVFF.

CDR3 in amino acids: CASSVSSGPTYTQYF. The CDR3 nucleotides read TGTGCCAGCAGCGTCTCTAGCGGACCCACGTATACGCAGTATTTT. The rearrangement uses TRBV9 and TRBJ2-3, with 7 bases identical to TRBD2. The CDR3 runs 15 residues. CDR1 SGDLS and CDR2 YYNGEE come from the germline V gene. With 2 bases clipped from V and 7 bases from J, the junction kept 10 bases outside the gene matches.

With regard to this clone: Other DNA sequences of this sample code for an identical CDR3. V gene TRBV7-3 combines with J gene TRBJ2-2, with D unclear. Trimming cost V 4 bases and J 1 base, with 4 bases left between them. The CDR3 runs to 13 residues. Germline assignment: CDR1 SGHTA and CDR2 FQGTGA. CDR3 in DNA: TGTGCCAGCAGCTCAGGGAACACCGGGGAGCTGTTTTTT. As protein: CASSSGNTGELFF.

CDR3 sequence: CASSPTGIKGVETQYF. The CDR3 DNA reads TGCGCCAGCAGCCCGACAGGGATTAAAGGAGTAGAGACCCAGTACTTC. V is TRBV5-1 and J is TRBJ2-5; 7 nucleotides match TRBD1. This CDR3 has 16 amino acids. Germline lookup yields CDR1 SGHRS and CDR2 YFSETQ. V lost 4 bases to trimming and J lost 4 bases; unmatched junction nucleotides: 13.

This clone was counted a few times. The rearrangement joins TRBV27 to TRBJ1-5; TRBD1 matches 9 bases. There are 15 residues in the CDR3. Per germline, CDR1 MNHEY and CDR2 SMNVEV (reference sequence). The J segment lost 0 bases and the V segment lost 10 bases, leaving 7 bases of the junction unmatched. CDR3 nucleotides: TGTGCCACCTCGGGACAGGGCTATAGCAATCAGCCCCAGCATTTT. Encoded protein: CATSGQGYSNQPQHF.